This TCR beta chain was sequenced in a study of blood T cell repertoires in COVID-19. The CDR3 covers 13 residues. V lost 1 base and J lost 5, with 6 bases in between. In germline, CDR1 is SGHAT, CDR2 FQNNGV. Assay: immunoSEQ multiplex PCR; the TCRdb copy retains only in-frame clones and omits some. This table holds some 300,000 clones, around 89% found once. This sequence originates from a woman in her forties or fifties with COVID-19, enrolled during active disease. The sequencing sample was made of peripheral blood. The rearrangement links TRBV11-2 to TRBJ1-5; D is undetermined. CDR3 amino acids: CASSLVADQPQHF. The DNA for the CDR3 is TGTGCCAGCAGCTTAGTAGCGGATCAGCCCCAGCATTTT.